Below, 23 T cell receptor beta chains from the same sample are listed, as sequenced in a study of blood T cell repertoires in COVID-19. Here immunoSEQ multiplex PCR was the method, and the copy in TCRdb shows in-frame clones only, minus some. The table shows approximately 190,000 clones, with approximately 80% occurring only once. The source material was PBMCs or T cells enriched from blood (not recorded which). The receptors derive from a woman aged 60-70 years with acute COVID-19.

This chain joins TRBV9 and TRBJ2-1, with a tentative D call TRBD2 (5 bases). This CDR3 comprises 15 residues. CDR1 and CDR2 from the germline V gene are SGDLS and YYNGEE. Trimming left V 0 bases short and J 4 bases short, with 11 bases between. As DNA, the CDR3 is TGTGCCAGCAGCGTAGAAAGCGGAGGATACAATGAGCAGTTCTTC. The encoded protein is CASSVESGGYNEQFF.

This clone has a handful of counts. As DNA, the CDR3 is TGTGCCAGCAGTCCCCTCACGGGTGGCTACACCTTC. This translates into CASSPLTGGYTF. The chain employs TRBV12-3 or TRBV12-4 and TRBJ1-2; D call uncertain. CDR3 size: 12 residues. V was clipped by 5 bases and J by 7 bases, with 11 bases between them.

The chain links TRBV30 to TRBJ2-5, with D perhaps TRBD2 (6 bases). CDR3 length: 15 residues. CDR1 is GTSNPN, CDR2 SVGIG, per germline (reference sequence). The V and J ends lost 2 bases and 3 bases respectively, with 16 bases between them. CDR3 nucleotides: TGTGCCTGGAGTAAAGGCGGGGCTGGAGAAGAGACCCAGTACTTC. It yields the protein CAWSKGGAGEETQYF.

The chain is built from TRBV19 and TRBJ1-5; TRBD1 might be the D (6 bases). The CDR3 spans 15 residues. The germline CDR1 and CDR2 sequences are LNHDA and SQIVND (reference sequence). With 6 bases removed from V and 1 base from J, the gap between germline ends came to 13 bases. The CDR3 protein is CASSSGGGSNQPQHF. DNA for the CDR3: TGTGCCAGTAGCTCTGGGGGGGGCAGCAATCAGCCCCAGCATTTT.

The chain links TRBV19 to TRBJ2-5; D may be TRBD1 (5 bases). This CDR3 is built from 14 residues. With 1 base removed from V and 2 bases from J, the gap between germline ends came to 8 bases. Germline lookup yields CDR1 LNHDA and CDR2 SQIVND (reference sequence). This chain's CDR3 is CASSIVGQQETQYF. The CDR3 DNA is TGTGCCAGTAGTATAGTGGGGCAGCAAGAGACCCAGTACTTC.

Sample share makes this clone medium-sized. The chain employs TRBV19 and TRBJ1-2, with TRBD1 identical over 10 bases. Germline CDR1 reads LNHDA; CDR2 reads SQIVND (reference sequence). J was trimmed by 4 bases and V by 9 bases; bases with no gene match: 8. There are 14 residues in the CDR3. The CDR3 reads CASAGQGGTYGYTF. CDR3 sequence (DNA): TGTGCCAGCGCAGGACAGGGGGGGACCTATGGCTACACCTTC.

The CDR3 sequence: CASSSLGTGSMNTEAFF. The CDR3 region has the DNA TGTGCCAGCAGCTCCCTTGGGACAGGGTCAATGAACACTGAAGCTTTCTTT. The chain carries TRBV11-2 and TRBJ1-1; 9 bases line up with TRBD1. CDR3 length: 17 residues. J lost 0 bases, V lost 4 bases, and 9 bases had no gene match. Germline CDR1 is SGHAT and CDR2 is FQNNGV.

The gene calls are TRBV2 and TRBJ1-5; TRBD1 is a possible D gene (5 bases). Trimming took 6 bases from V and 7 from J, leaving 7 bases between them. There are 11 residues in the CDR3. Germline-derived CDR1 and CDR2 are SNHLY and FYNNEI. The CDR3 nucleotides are TGTGCCAGCAGGGCAGGGCAGCCCCAGCATTTT. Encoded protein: CASRAGQPQHF. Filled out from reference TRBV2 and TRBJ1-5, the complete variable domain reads EPEVTQTPSHQVTQMGQEVILRCVPISNHLYFYWYRQILGQKVEFLVSFYNNEISEKSEIFDDQFSVERPDGSNFTLKIRSTKLEDSAMYFCASRAGQPQHFGDGTRLSIL.

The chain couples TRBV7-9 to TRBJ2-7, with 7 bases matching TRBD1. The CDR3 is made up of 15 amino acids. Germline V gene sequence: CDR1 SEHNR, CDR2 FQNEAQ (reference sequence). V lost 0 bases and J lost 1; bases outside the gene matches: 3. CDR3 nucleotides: TGTGCCAGCAGCTTAGCTGGGACAGTATCCTACGAGCAGTACTTC. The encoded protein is CASSLAGTVSYEQYF.

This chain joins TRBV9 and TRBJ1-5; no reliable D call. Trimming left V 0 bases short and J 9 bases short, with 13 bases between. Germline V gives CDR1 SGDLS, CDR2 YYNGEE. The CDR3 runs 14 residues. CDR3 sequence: CASSVGADASPQHF. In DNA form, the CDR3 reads TGTGCCAGCAGCGTAGGGGCAGATGCATCGCCCCAGCATTTT.

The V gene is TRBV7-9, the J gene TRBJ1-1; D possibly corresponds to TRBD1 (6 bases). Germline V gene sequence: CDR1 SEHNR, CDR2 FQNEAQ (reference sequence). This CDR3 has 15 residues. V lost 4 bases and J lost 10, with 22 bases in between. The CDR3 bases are TGTGCCAGCAGCTACGACAGGTTAGGGTCGCTCGGAGCTTTCTTT. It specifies CASSYDRLGSLGAFF.

DNA of the CDR3: TGTGCCAGCAGTCCCCCGGGACAGCTTAATGAAAAACTGTTTTTT. Translated, it gives CASSPPGQLNEKLFF. The rearrangement joins TRBV28 to TRBJ1-4, with 7 bases fitting TRBD1. Germline V lookup: CDR1 MDHEN, CDR2 SYDVKM. Trimming at V came to 5 bases and at J to 4 bases, leaving 7 bases not matched to a gene. The CDR3 spans 15 residues.

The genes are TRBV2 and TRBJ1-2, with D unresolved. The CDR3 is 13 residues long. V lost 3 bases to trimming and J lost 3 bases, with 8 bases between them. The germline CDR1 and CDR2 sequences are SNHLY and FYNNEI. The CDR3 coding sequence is TGTGCCAGCAGTGAGTCTGAGGACTATGGCTACACCTTC. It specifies CASSESEDYGYTF.

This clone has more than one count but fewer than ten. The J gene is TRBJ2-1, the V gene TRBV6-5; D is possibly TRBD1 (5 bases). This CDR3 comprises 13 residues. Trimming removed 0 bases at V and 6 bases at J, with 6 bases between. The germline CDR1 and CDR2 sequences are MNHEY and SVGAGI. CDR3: CASSYSQGNEQFF. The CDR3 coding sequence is TGTGCCAGCAGTTACTCTCAGGGCAATGAGCAGTTCTTC.

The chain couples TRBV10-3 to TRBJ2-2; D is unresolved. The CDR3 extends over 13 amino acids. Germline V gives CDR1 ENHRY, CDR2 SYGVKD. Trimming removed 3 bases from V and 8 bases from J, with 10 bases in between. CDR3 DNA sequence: TGTGCCATCAGTGAAATTACCGAGGGGGAGCTGTTTTTT. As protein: CAISEITEGELFF.

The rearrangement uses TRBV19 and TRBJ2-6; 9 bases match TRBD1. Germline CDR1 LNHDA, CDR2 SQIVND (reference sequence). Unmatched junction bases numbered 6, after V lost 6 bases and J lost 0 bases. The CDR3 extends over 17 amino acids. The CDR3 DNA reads TGTGCCAGTAGGGAGGACAGGGGAATCTCTGGGGCCAACGTCCTGACTTTC. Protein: CASREDRGISGANVLTF.

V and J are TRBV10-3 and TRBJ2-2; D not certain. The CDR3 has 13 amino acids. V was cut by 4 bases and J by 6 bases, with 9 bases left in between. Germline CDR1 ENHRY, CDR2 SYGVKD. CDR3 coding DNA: TGTGCCATCAGTGCCCTAGAACCCGGGGAGCTGTTTTTT. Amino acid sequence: CAISALEPGELFF.

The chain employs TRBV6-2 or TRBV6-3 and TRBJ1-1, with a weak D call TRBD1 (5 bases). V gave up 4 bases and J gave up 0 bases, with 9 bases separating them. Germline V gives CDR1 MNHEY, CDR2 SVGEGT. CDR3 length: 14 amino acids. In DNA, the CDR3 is TGTGCCAGCAGTTTTGACAGATTGAACACTGAAGCTTTCTTT. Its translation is CASSFDRLNTEAFF.

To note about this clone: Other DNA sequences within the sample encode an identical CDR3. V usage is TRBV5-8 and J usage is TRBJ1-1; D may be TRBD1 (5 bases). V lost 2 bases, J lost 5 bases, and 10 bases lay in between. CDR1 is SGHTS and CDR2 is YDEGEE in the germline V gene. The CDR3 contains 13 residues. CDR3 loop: CASSFQGGTEAFF. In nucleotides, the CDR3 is TGTGCCAGCAGCTTCCAGGGAGGAACTGAAGCTTTCTTT.

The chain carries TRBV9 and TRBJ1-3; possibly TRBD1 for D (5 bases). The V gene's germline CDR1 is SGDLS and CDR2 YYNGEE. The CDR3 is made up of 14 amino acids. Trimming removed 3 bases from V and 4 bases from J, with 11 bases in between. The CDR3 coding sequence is TGTGCCAGCAGCGCCAGGGTGGACGGAAACACCATATATTTT. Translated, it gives CASSARVDGNTIYF.

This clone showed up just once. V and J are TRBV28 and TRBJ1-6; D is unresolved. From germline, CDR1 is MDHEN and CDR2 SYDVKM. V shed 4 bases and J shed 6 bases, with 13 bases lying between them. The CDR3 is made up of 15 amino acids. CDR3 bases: TGTGCCAGCAGTTCTAACCGGGATATTAATTCACCCCTCCACTTT. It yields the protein CASSSNRDINSPLHF.

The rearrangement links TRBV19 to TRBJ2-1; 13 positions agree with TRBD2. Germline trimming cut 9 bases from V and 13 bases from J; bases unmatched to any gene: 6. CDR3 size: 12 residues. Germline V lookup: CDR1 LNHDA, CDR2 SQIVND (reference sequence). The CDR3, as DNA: TGTGCCAGCGGGACTAGCGGGACCTCCCAGTTCTTC. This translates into CASGTSGTSQFF.

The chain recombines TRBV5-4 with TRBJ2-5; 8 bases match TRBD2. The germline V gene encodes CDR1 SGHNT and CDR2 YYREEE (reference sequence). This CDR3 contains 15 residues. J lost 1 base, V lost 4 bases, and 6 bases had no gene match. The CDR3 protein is CASSIELAAQETQYF. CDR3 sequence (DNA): TGTGCCAGCAGCATCGAACTAGCGGCCCAAGAGACCCAGTACTTC.